The 10 T cell receptor beta chains presented below share a single source sample, sequenced in a study of technical replicates of blood from a few donors. Some clones are missing from TCRdb's copy, which holds only in-frame ones; the method was immunoSEQ multiplex PCR. The sample has approximately 70,000 clones, around 92% seen once. The source material was T cells isolated from PBMCs. The receptors come from a human donor in good health.

This chain connects TRBV6-5 to TRBJ2-7; D is ambiguous. Trimming removed 3 bases from V and 3 bases from J, with 9 bases in between. CDR3 length: 13 residues. Per the germline V gene, CDR1 is MNHEY and CDR2 is SVGAGI. CDR3 nucleotides: TGTGCCAGCAGTTATAGACTCCGCTACGAGCAGTACTTC. Residues: CASSYRLRYEQYF.

The CDR3, as DNA: TGTGCCAGCAGCCCCAACTGGACAGGCGAGACCTACGAGCAGTACTTC. This encodes CASSPNWTGETYEQYF. The chain couples TRBV5-5 to TRBJ2-7; the match to TRBD1 covers 7 bases. V dropped 4 bases and J dropped 2; count of bases not matched to a gene: 12. Germline CDR1 reads SGHKS; CDR2 reads YYEKEE (reference sequence). The CDR3 is made up of 16 amino acids.

The V gene is TRBV7-8, the J gene TRBJ2-3, with TRBD2 matching over 8 bases. Germline CDR1 SGHVS, CDR2 FQNEAQ. The CDR3 covers 16 residues. The J segment lost 1 base and the V segment lost 1 base, leaving 4 bases of the junction unmatched. CDR3 DNA: TGTGCCAGCAGCTTAGGTAGCGGGGTCCGCACAGATACGCAGTATTTT. Translated: CASSLGSGVRTDTQYF.

The rearrangement joins TRBV28 to TRBJ2-7; 10 bases align to TRBD2. CDR1 and CDR2 from the germline V gene are MDHEN and SYDVKM. V gave up 1 base and J gave up 7 bases; unmatched junction bases: 4. This CDR3 is 14 amino acids long. CDR3 in DNA: TGTGCCAGCAGTTTATTAGCGGGAGGATGGGAGCAGTACTTC. Its translation is CASSLLAGGWEQYF.

This sequence joins TRBV28 and TRBJ1-1; D not certain. The CDR3 has 14 residues. Trimming removed 2 bases at V and 6 bases at J, with 13 bases between. Germline CDR1 and CDR2: MDHEN and SYDVKM. CDR3 loop: CASSLHTLGAEAFF. In DNA, the CDR3 is TGTGCCAGCAGTTTACATACACTGGGAGCTGAAGCTTTCTTT.

This CDR3 reads CASSLGRSNTEAFF. The CDR3 nucleotides read TGCGCCAGCAGCTTGGGTCGGTCGAACACTGAAGCTTTCTTT. The chain is built from TRBV5-1 and TRBJ1-1; D is uncertain. Trimming removed 0 bases at V and 1 base at J, with 7 bases between. Germline assignment: CDR1 SGHRS and CDR2 YFSETQ. CDR3 length equals 14 residues.

The chain uses TRBV6-5 and TRBJ1-1; TRBD1 aligns across 7 bases. This CDR3 contains 11 residues. Trimming cost V 10 bases and J 12 bases; bases outside gene matches: 11. Germline CDR1 and CDR2: MNHEY and SVGAGI. CDR3 protein: CAMRQGLFTFF. The DNA for the CDR3 is TGTGCCATGAGACAGGGCCTCTTTACTTTCTTT.

V is TRBV5-1 and J is TRBJ2-5; 7 bases map to TRBD1. Germline CDR1 is SGHRS and CDR2 is YFSETQ. This CDR3 is built from 13 residues. Trimming cost V 5 bases and J 5 bases; bases outside gene matches: 6. DNA for the CDR3: TGCGCCAGCAGGTCGACAGGGTATGAGACCCAGTACTTC. This codes for CASRSTGYETQYF. The complete variable domain, with remaining parts taken from reference TRBV5-1 and TRBJ2-5, reads KAGVTQTPRYLIKTRGQQVTLSCSPISGHRSVSWYQQTPGQGLQFLFEYFSETQRNKGNFPGRFSGRQFSNSRSEMNVSTLELGDSALYLCASRSTGYETQYFGPGTRLLVL.

CDR3 DNA sequence: TGTGCCAGCAGTTCCGGGACAGGGGCCTACGAGCAGTACTTC. This sequence encodes CASSSGTGAYEQYF. The chain employs TRBV5-6 and TRBJ2-7; 10 nucleotides align to TRBD1. Trimming at V came to 5 bases and at J to 2 bases, leaving 4 bases not matched to a gene. CDR3 length equals 14 residues. Germline V gene data show CDR1 as SGHDT and CDR2 as YYEEEE.

CDR3 nucleotide sequence: TGTGCCAGCAGCTTGTTCGGCGGAAGCCACAATGAGCAGTTCTTC. Translating gives CASSLFGGSHNEQFF. This chain links TRBV5-4 with TRBJ2-1; no definite D call. V lost 1 base to trimming and J lost 5 bases, with 13 bases between them. The CDR3 runs 15 residues. The germline V gene has CDR1 SGHNT and CDR2 YYREEE (reference sequence).